The 19 T cell receptor beta chains below were found in one sample sequenced in a study of blood T cell repertoires in COVID-19. TCRdb keeps only in-frame clones here, not all; method: immunoSEQ multiplex PCR. The sample lists a few hundred thousand clones, approximately 92% occurring once. The sample consisted of PBMCs or T cells enriched from blood (not recorded which). The receptor source for this set is a man aged 30 to 39 who had recovered from COVID-19.

The gene calls are TRBV15 and TRBJ2-3, with 7 bases identical to TRBD2. Germline lookup yields CDR1 LNHNV and CDR2 YYDKDF (reference sequence). V trimming: 0 bases; J trimming: 4 bases; junction bases outside the gene matches: 13. The CDR3 is 18 amino acids. This chain's CDR3 is CATSRDGRRAGAPDTQYF. The CDR3 nucleotides are TGTGCCACCAGCAGAGACGGGCGTCGGGCGGGAGCCCCAGATACGCAGTATTTT.

The chain recombines TRBV5-8 with TRBJ2-1; the D gene is possibly TRBD2 (5 bases). Between the trimmed V and J ends, which lost 4 bases and 0 bases, there was a span of 11 bases. The germline V gene encodes CDR1 SGHTS and CDR2 YDEGEE. The CDR3 runs 15 residues. CDR3 coding DNA: TGTGCCAGCAGCACGGACTTCAGCTCCTACAATGAGCAGTTCTTC. It is translated as CASSTDFSSYNEQFF.

CDR3 residues: CASRHRGRESGELFF. CDR3 nucleotides: TGTGCCAGCAGGCACCGCGGGCGGGAGTCCGGGGAGCTGTTTTTT. The V and J genes are TRBV28 and TRBJ2-2, with 7 bases that match TRBD2. This CDR3 spans 15 amino acids. The germline V gene encodes CDR1 MDHEN and CDR2 SYDVKM. V trimming: 6 bases; J trimming: 6 bases; junction bases outside the gene matches: 10.

The table lists this clone with a few counts. The chain has TRBV12-3 or TRBV12-4 and TRBJ2-3; weak D call: TRBD2 (5 bases). The ends were cut back, 5 bases at V and 5 bases at J, with 8 bases in the middle. CDR3 size: 12 residues. The CDR3 loop is CASSLAGDTQYF. CDR3 coding DNA: TGTGCCAGCAGTCTGGCGGGAGATACGCAGTATTTT.

This sequence joins TRBV27 and TRBJ2-5; TRBD1 agrees at 7 bases. Unmatched junction bases numbered 6, after V lost 2 bases and J lost 3 bases. The germline CDR1 and CDR2 sequences are MNHEY and SMNVEV (reference sequence). There are 15 residues in the CDR3. Written as DNA, the CDR3 is TGTGCCAGCAGTTTAGGGACAGCGGCAAAAGAGACCCAGTACTTC. Its translation: CASSLGTAAKETQYF.

V is TRBV29-1 and J is TRBJ1-1, with 7 bases identical to TRBD1. Germline V gene sequence: CDR1 SQVTM, CDR2 ANQGSEA. The CDR3 is made up of 21 amino acids. J gave up 1 base and V 7 bases, and 30 bases lay outside the gene matches. CDR3 bases: TGCAGCGCCGCCCGATTTATCTCAAAAATGACAGGGCGGGAGGCGAACACTGAAGCTTTCTTT. Its protein product is CSAARFISKMTGREANTEAFF.

Only one count was recorded for this clone. The chain combines TRBV11-2 with TRBJ1-5; no clear D gene. CDR1 is SGHAT, CDR2 FQNNGV, per germline. V was pared by 2 bases and J by 0 bases, with 8 bases between. This CDR3 has 15 residues. CDR3 nucleotides: TGTGCCAGCAGCTTATCAGGTGTTAGCAATCAGCCCCAGCATTTT. Translated, it gives CASSLSGVSNQPQHF.

This chain connects TRBV25-1 to TRBJ1-2; D is unclear. V dropped 2 bases and J dropped 2 bases, with 6 bases sitting between them. This CDR3 contains 13 residues. Germline CDR1 reads MGHDK; CDR2 reads SYGVNS. CDR3 amino acids: CASSEMGNYGYTF. The CDR3 region has the DNA TGTGCCAGCAGTGAAATGGGCAACTATGGCTACACCTTC.

V and J are TRBV28 and TRBJ2-3; 8 bases map to TRBD2. Germline CDR1 MDHEN, CDR2 SYDVKM. J was trimmed by 3 bases and V by 7 bases; bases with no gene match: 6. This CDR3 has 14 residues. CDR3 in amino acids: CASTRAGGTDTQYF. For the CDR3, the DNA is TGTGCCAGCACTCGGGCGGGAGGAACAGATACGCAGTATTTT.

V gene TRBV9 combines with J gene TRBJ2-3; 8 nucleotides align to TRBD1. This CDR3 is 15 amino acids long. With V trimmed by 3 bases and J by 2 bases, 5 bases remained unmatched. The germline CDR1 and CDR2 sequences are SGDLS and YYNGEE. The CDR3 protein is CASSEQGVSTDTQYF. As DNA, the CDR3 is TGTGCCAGCAGCGAACAGGGGGTATCCACAGATACGCAGTATTTT.

The chain has TRBV10-2 and TRBJ1-2; 7 bases are shared with TRBD1. From germline, CDR1 is WSHSY and CDR2 SAAADI. V lost 10 bases to trimming and J lost 1 base; unmatched junction nucleotides: 9. The CDR3 consists of 14 residues. In DNA form, the CDR3 reads TGCGCCACCTGGGGGACAGAAGTTAACTATGGCTACACCTTC. Translating gives CATWGTEVNYGYTF.

The chain couples TRBV18 to TRBJ2-5; D unclear. The V end was cut by 0 bases, the J end by 7 bases, with 6 bases between. The germline CDR1 and CDR2 sequences are KGHSH and LQKENI. The CDR3 has 12 residues. For the CDR3, the DNA is TGTGCCAGCTCACCACCAGCTGGGACCCAGTACTTC. Translated: CASSPPAGTQYF.

This CDR3 reads CASSWTGTSGTEQYF. In DNA, the CDR3 is TGTGCCAGCAGTTGGACCGGGACTAGCGGGACCGAGCAGTACTTC. This chain uses TRBV11-2 with TRBJ2-7, with TRBD2 matching over 13 bases. The trim removed 6 bases at V and 6 bases at J, leaving 8 bases unmatched. This CDR3 comprises 15 residues. Per germline, CDR1 SGHAT and CDR2 FQNNGV.

The chain carries TRBV28 and TRBJ2-1, with D unresolved. The length of the CDR3 is 15 residues. V lost 2 bases and J 1 base, leaving 9 bases between the germline ends. CDR1 is MDHEN, CDR2 SYDVKM, per germline. CDR3 residues: CASSLTPPSYNEQFF. The CDR3 coding sequence is TGTGCCAGCAGTTTAACACCCCCATCCTACAATGAGCAGTTCTTC.

J is TRBJ1-5 and V is TRBV28; TRBD1 matches 8 bases. Germline assignment: CDR1 MDHEN and CDR2 SYDVKM. The junction had 9 bases not matched to a gene; V was cut back by 2 bases and J by 0 bases. The CDR3 extends over 18 amino acids. The CDR3 protein is CASSLRDRPSYSNQPQHF. Written as DNA, the CDR3 is TGTGCCAGCAGTTTACGGGACAGGCCCTCATATAGCAATCAGCCCCAGCATTTT.

The chain couples TRBV11-3 to TRBJ2-1; 7 positions match TRBD2. The germline V gene encodes CDR1 SGHNT and CDR2 YENEEA. The CDR3 consists of 15 residues. Trimming removed 2 bases from V and 6 bases from J; junction bases left unmatched: 7. In DNA form, the CDR3 reads TGTGCCAGCAGCTTAATGGCGGGAGCGGCCAATGAGCAGTTCTTC. Translating it yields CASSLMAGAANEQFF.

V and J are TRBV5-1 and TRBJ2-1; TRBD2 agrees at 11 bases. Germline CDR1 is SGHRS and CDR2 is YFSETQ. The trim removed 0 bases at V and 0 bases at J, leaving 5 bases unmatched. This CDR3 region has 18 residues. The CDR3 sequence: CASSLEGLAEGSYNEQFF. CDR3 sequence (DNA): TGCGCCAGCAGCTTGGAGGGACTAGCGGAGGGCTCCTACAATGAGCAGTTCTTC. Full variable domain (missing parts from reference TRBV5-1 and TRBJ2-1): KAGVTQTPRYLIKTRGQQVTLSCSPISGHRSVSWYQQTPGQGLQFLFEYFSETQRNKGNFPGRFSGRQFSNSRSEMNVSTLELGDSALYLCASSLEGLAEGSYNEQFFGPGTRLTVL.

This chain connects TRBV30 to TRBJ1-3; D unclear. V was trimmed by 1 base and J by 0 bases, leaving 13 bases between them. Per the germline V gene, CDR1 is GTSNPN and CDR2 is SVGIG (reference sequence). The CDR3 contains 16 residues. CDR3 nucleotide sequence: TGTGCCTGGAGTGCACTGACTGCTAGCTCTGGAAACACCATATATTTT. This gives the protein CAWSALTASSGNTIYF.

The chain has TRBV18 and TRBJ1-3, with 9 bases fitting TRBD1. With V trimmed by 5 bases and J by 0 bases, 8 bases remained unmatched. Germline V gives CDR1 KGHSH, CDR2 LQKENI. This CDR3 has 17 residues. The CDR3 protein is CASSSSDRGYSGNTIYF. The CDR3, as DNA: TGTGCCAGCTCATCAAGTGACAGGGGGTACTCTGGAAACACCATATATTTT.